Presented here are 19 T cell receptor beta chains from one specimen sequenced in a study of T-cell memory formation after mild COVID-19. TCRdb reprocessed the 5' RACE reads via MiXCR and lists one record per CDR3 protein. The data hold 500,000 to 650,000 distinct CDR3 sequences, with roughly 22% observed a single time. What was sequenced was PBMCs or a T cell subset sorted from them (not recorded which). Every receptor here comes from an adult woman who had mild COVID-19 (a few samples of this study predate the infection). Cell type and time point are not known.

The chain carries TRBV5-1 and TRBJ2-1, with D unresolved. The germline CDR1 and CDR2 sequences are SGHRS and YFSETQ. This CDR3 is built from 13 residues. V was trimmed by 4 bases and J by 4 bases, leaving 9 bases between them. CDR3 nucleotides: TGCGCCAGCAGCCCAAACAAGTACAATGAGCAGTTCTTC. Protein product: CASSPNKYNEQFF. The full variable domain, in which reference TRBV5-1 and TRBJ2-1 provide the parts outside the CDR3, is KAGVTQTPRYLIKTRGQQVTLSCSPISGHRSVSWYQQTPGQGLQFLFEYFSETQRNKGNFPGRFSGRQFSNSRSEMNVSTLELGDSALYLCASSPNKYNEQFFGPGTRLTVL.

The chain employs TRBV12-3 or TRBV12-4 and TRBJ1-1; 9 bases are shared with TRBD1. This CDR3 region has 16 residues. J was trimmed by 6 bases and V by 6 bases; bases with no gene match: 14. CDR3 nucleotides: TGTGCCAGCAGGCGGACACAGGGGGCTGGTGGCGCTGAAGCTTTCTTT. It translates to CASRRTQGAGGAEAFF.

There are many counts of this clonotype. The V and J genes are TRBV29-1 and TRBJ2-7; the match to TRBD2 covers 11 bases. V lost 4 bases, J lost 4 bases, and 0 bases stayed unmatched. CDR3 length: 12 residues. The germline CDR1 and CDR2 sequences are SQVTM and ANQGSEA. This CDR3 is CSVASGGYEQYF. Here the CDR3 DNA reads TGCAGCGTTGCTAGCGGGGGGTACGAGCAGTACTTC.

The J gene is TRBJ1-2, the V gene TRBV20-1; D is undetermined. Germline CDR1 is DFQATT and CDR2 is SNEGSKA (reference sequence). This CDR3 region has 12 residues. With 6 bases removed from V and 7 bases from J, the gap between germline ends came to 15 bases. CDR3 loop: CSANPTALGYTF. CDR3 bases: TGCAGTGCCAACCCGACTGCTCTTGGCTACACCTTC.

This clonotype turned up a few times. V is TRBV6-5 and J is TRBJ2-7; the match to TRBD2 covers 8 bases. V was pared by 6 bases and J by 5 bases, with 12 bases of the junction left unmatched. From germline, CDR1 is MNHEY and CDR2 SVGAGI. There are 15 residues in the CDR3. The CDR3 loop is CASSLNLAGINEQYF. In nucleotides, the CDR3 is TGTGCCAGCAGCCTGAACTTAGCGGGAATTAACGAGCAGTACTTC.

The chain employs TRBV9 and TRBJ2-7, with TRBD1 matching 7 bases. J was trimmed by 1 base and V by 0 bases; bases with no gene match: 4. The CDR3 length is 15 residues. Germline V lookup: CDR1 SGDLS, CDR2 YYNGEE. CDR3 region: CASSVGDSLSYEQYF. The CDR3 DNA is TGTGCCAGCAGCGTAGGGGACAGTCTTTCCTACGAGCAGTACTTC.

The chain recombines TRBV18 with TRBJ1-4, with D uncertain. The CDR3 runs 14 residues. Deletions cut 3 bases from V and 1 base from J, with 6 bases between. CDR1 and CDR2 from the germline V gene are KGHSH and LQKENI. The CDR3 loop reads CASSPTLTNEKLFF. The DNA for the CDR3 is TGTGCCAGCTCACCGACCCTAACTAATGAAAAACTGTTTTTT.

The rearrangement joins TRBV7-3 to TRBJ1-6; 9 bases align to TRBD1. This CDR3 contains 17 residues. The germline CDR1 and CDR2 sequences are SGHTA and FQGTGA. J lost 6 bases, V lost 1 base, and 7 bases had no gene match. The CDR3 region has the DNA TGTGCCAGCAGCTTAAGGGGGCGGGGACAGGGTAATTCACCCCTCCACTTT. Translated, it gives CASSLRGRGQGNSPLHF. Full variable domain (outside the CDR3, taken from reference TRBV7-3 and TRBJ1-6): GAGVSQTPSNKVTEKGKYVELRCDPISGHTALYWYRQSLGQGPEFLIYFQGTGAADDSGLPNDRFFAVRPEGSVSTLKIQRTERGDSAVYLCASSLRGRGQGNSPLHFGNGTRLTVT.

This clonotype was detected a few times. CDR3 sequence: CASSPDRLAGYTF. Here the CDR3 DNA reads TGTGCCAGCTCACCGGACCGCTTGGCTGGCTACACCTTC. J is TRBJ1-2 and V is TRBV18, with D uncertain. Germline loops: CDR1 KGHSH, CDR2 LQKENI. The CDR3 has 13 residues. V lost 3 bases, J lost 7 bases, and 12 bases lay in between. The complete variable domain, with remaining parts taken from reference TRBV18 and TRBJ1-2, reads NAGVMQNPRHLVRRRGQEARLRCSPMKGHSHVYWYRQLPEEGLKFMVYLQKENIIDESGMPKERFSAEFPKEGPSILRIQQVVRGDSAAYFCASSPDRLAGYTFGSGTRLTVV.

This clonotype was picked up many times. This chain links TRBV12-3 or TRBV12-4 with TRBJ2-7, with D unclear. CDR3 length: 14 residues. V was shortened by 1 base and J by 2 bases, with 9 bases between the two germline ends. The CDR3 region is CASSLGFAPYEQYF. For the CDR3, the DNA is TGTGCCAGCAGTTTAGGGTTCGCCCCCTACGAGCAGTACTTC.

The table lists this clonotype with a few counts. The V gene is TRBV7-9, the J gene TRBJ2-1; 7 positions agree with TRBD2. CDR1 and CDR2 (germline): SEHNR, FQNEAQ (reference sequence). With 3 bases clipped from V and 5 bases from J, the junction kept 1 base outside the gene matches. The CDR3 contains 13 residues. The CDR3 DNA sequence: TGTGCCAGCAGCTTTGGACTAGACAATGAGCAGTTCTTC. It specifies CASSFGLDNEQFF.

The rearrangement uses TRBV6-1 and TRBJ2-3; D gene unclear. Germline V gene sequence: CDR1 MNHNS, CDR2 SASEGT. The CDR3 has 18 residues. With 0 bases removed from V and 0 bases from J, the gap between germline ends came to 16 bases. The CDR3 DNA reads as TGTGCCAGCAGTGAAGCGCTTCTAGGGCTCCCCAGCACAGATACGCAGTATTTT. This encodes CASSEALLGLPSTDTQYF.

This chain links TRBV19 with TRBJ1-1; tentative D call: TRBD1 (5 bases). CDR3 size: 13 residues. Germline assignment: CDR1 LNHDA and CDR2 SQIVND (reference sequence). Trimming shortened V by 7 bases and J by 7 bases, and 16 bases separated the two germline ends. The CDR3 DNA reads TGTGCCAGTACCGCTCGGGGGTGGGGTGAAGCTTTCTTT. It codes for CASTARGWGEAFF.

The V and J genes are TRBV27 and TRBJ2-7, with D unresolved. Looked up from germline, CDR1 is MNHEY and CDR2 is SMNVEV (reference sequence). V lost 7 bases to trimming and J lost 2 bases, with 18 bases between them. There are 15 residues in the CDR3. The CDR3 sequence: CASKRTRTDTYEQYF. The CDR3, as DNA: TGTGCCAGCAAACGAACAAGGACGGATACCTACGAGCAGTACTTC.

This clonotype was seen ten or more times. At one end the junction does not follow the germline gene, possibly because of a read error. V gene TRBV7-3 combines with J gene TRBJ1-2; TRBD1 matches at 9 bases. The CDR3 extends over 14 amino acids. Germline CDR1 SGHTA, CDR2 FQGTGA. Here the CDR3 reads CASSLTGGDDGYTF. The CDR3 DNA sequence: TGTGCCAGCAGCCTAACAGGGGGCGACGATGGCTACACCTTC.

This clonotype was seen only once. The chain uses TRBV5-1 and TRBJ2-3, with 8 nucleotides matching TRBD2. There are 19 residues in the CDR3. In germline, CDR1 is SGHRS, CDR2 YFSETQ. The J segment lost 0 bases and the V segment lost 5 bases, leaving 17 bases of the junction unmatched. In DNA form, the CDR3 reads TGCGCCAGCAGTGGGTATTCAATGAGCGGGAGCTCTAGCACAGATACGCAGTATTTT. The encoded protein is CASSGYSMSGSSSTDTQYF.

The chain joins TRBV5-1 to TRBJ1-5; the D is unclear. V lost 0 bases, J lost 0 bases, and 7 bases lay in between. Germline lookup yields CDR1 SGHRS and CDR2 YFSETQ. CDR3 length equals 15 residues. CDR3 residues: CASSLVGNSNQPQHF. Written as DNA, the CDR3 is TGCGCCAGCAGCTTGGTAGGGAATAGCAATCAGCCCCAGCATTTT. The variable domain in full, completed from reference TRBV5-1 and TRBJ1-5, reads KAGVTQTPRYLIKTRGQQVTLSCSPISGHRSVSWYQQTPGQGLQFLFEYFSETQRNKGNFPGRFSGRQFSNSRSEMNVSTLELGDSALYLCASSLVGNSNQPQHFGDGTRLSIL.

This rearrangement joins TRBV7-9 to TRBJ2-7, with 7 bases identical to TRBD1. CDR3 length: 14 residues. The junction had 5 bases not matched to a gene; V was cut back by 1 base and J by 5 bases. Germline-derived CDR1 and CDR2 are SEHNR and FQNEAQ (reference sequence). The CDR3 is CASSLETGFNEQYF. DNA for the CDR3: TGTGCCAGCAGCTTAGAGACAGGGTTCAACGAGCAGTACTTC.

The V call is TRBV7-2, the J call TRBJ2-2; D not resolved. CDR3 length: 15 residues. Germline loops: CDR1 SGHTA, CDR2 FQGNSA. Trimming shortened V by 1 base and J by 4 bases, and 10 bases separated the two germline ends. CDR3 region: CASSLVQPSTGELFF. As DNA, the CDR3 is TGTGCCAGCAGCTTAGTACAGCCTAGCACCGGGGAGCTGTTTTTT.